A selection of T cell receptor beta chains follows, all from one sample in a study of OX40 agonist ivuxolimab in advanced cancers. TCRdb's copy holds only in-frame clones and misses some; the assay was immunoSEQ multiplex PCR. The sample records 90,000 to 130,000 clones, roughly 90% being singletons. The material was CD4+ or CD8+ T cells sorted from blood, obtained in a trial of the OX40 agonist ivuxolimab. The receptors were gathered from an adult with an advanced solid tumor such as melanoma, head and neck, liver or kidney cancer. Each CDR3 is given with its conserved first and last residue. Each record gives: V gene, J gene, D gene, CDR3 protein, CDR3 DNA. A D gene is named only where the DNA matches it firmly.

V gene: TRBV10-3
J gene: TRBJ1-4
D gene: TRBD1
CDR3 protein: CASRGTGDEKLFF
CDR3 DNA: TGTGCCTCCCGGGGGACAGGGGATGAAAAACTGTTTTTT

V gene: TRBV6-5
J gene: TRBJ2-7
D gene: -
CDR3 protein: CASGGPYEQYF
CDR3 DNA: TGTGCCAGCGGTGGCCCCTACGAGCAGTACTTC

V gene: TRBV4-1
J gene: TRBJ1-2
D gene: TRBD1
CDR3 protein: CASSQDENRGRGYGYTF
CDR3 DNA: TGCGCCAGCAGCCAAGATGAAAACAGGGGTAGGGGCTATGGCTACACCTTC

V gene: TRBV6-1
J gene: TRBJ2-1
D gene: TRBD2
CDR3 protein: CATVLAGPLDEQFF
CDR3 DNA: TGTGCCACCGTACTAGCGGGGCCATTAGATGAGCAGTTCTTC

V gene: TRBV5-8
J gene: TRBJ1-1
D gene: -
CDR3 protein: CASSPLSGSTMNTEAFF
CDR3 DNA: TGTGCCAGCAGTCCCCTATCGGGGAGTACAATGAACACTGAAGCTTTCTTT

V gene: TRBV7-2
J gene: TRBJ1-5
D gene: -
CDR3 protein: CASSLEAGDNQPQHF
CDR3 DNA: TGTGCCAGCAGCTTAGAAGCAGGAGATAATCAGCCCCAGCATTTT

V gene: TRBV7-8
J gene: TRBJ1-4
D gene: -
CDR3 protein: CASSPSRLNEKLFF
CDR3 DNA: TGTGCCAGCAGCCCCTCGAGATTAAATGAAAAACTGTTTTTT

V gene: TRBV11-3
J gene: TRBJ2-5
D gene: -
CDR3 protein: CASSLGLEETQYF
CDR3 DNA: TGTGCCAGCAGCTTAGGGCTCGAAGAGACCCAGTACTTC

V gene: TRBV5-1
J gene: TRBJ2-6
D gene: -
CDR3 protein: CASSLNRVGANVLTF
CDR3 DNA: TGCGCCAGCAGCTTAAACAGAGTCGGGGCCAACGTCCTGACTTTC

V gene: TRBV7-9
J gene: TRBJ1-2
D gene: TRBD1
CDR3 protein: CASSLLQGALGTGYTF
CDR3 DNA: TGTGCCAGCAGCTTGTTACAGGGGGCGCTTGGAACTGGCTACACCTTC